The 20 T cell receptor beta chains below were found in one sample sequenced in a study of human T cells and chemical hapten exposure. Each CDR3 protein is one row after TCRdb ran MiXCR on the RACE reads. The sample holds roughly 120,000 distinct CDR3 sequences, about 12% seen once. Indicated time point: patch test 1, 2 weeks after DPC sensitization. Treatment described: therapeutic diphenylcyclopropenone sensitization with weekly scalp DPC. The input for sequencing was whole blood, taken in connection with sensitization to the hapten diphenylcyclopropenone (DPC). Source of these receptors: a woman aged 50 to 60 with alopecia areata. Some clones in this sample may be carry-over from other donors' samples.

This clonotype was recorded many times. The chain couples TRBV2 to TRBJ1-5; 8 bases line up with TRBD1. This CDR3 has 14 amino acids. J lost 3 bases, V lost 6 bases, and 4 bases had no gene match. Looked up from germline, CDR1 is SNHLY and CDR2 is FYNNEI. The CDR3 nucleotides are TGTGCCAGCAGCGTGGGACAGGTCAATCAGCCCCAGCATTTT. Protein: CASSVGQVNQPQHF.

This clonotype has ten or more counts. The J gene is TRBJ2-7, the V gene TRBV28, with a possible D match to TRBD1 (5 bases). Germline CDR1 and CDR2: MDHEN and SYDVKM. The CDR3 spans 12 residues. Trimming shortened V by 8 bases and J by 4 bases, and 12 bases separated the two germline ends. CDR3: CASQDTVYEQYF. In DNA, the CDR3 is TGTGCCAGCCAGGACACAGTATACGAGCAGTACTTC.

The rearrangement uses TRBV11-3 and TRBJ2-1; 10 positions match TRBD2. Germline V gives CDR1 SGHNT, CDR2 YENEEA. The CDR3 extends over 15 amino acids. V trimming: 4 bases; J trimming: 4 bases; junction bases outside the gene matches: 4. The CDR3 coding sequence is TGTGCCAGCAGCTCCCCTAGCGGGGGATACAATGAGCAGTTCTTC. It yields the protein CASSSPSGGYNEQFF.

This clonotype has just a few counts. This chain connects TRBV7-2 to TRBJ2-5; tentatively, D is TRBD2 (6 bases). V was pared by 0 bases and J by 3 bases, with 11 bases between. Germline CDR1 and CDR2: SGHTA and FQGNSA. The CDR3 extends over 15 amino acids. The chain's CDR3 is CASSLAGLTEETQYF. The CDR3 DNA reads TGTGCCAGCAGCTTAGCAGGACTAACCGAAGAGACCCAGTACTTC.

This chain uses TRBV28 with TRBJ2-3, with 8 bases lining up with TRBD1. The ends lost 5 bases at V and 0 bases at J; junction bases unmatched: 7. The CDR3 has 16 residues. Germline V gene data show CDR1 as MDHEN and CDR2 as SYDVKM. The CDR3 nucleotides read TGTGCCAGCAGTCCTAGGACAGGGTGGAGCACAGATACGCAGTATTTT. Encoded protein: CASSPRTGWSTDTQYF.

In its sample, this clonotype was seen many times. The CDR3 DNA sequence: TGTGCAAGTCGCTCCCATAAAGGAGAAGGCCAATACGAGCAGTACTTC. Amino acid sequence: CASRSHKGEGQYEQYF. The rearrangement joins TRBV12-2 to TRBJ2-7. TRBV12-2 is a documented pseudogene. The CDR3 extends over 16 amino acids.

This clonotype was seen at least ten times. CDR3 in DNA: TGTGCCAGCTCACCCCCGGAGGGGCTTTACGAGCAGTACTTC. It yields the protein CASSPPEGLYEQYF. This chain links TRBV18 with TRBJ2-7, with D possibly matching TRBD2 (6 bases). CDR3 length: 14 amino acids. The V end lost 3 bases, the J end lost 4 bases, and 13 bases lay between the germline ends. Germline V CDR1 and CDR2: KGHSH, LQKENI.

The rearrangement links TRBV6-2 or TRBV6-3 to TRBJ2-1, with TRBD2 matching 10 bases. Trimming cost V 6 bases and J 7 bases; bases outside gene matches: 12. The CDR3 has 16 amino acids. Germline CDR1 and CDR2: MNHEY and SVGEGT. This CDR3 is CASSYPFSGLANEQFF. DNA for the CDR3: TGTGCCAGCAGCTACCCTTTTTCGGGACTAGCGAATGAGCAGTTCTTC.

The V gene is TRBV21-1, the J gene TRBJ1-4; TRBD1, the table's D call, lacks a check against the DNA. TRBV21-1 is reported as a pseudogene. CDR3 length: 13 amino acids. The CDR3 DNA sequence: TGTGCCAGCCCAGGGGCAACTAATGAAAAACTGTTTTTT. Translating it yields CASPGATNEKLFF.

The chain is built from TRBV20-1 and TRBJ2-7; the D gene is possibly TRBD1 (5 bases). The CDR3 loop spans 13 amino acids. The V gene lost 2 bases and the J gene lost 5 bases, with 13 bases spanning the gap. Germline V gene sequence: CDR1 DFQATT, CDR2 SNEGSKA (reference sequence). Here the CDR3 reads CSARNFLGDEQYF. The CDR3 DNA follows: TGCAGTGCTAGAAACTTCCTAGGGGACGAGCAGTACTTC.

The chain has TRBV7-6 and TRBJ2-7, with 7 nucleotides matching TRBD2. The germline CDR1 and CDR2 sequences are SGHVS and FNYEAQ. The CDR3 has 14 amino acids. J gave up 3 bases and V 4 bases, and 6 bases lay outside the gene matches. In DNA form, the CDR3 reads TGTGCCAGCAGCTCACAAGGACTAGTCTACGAGCAGTACTTC. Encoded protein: CASSSQGLVYEQYF.

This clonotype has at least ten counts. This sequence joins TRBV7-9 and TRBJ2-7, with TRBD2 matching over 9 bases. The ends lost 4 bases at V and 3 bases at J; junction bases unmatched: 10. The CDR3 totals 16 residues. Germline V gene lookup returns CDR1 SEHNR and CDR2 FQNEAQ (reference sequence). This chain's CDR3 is CASSSDNSGSLYEQYF. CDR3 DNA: TGTGCCAGCAGCTCTGATAATAGCGGGAGCCTCTACGAGCAGTACTTC.

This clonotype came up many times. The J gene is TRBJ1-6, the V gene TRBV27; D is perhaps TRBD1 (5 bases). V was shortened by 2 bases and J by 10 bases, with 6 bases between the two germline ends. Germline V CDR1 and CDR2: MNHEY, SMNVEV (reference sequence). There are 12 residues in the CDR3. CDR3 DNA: TGTGCCAGCAGTTTAAAGGGGTCACCCCTCCACTTT. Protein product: CASSLKGSPLHF.

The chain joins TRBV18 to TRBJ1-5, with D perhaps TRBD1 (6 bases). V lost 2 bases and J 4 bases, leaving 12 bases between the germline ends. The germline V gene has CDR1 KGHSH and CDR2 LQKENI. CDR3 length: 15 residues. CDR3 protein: CASSPRDTRNQPQHF. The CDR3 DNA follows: TGTGCCAGCTCACCAAGGGACACCAGGAATCAGCCCCAGCATTTT.

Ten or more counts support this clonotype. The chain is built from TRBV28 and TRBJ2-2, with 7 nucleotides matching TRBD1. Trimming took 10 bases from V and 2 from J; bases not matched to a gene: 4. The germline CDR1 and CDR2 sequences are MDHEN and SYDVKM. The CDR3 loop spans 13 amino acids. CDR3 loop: CANRDSNTGELFF. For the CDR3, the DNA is TGTGCCAACCGGGACAGTAACACCGGGGAGCTGTTTTTT. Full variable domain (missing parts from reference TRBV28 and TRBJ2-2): DVKVTQSSRYLVKRTGEKVFLECVQDMDHENMFWYRQDPGLGLRLIYFSYDVKMKEKGDIPEGYSVSREKKERFSLILESASTNQTSMYLCANRDSNTGELFFGEGSRLTVL.

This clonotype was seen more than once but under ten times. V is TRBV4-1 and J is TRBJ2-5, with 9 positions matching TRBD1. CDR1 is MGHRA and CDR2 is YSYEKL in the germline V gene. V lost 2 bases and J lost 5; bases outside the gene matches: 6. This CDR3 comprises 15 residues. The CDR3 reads CASSQIPGQGETQYF. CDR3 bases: TGCGCCAGCAGCCAAATCCCCGGACAGGGGGAGACCCAGTACTTC.

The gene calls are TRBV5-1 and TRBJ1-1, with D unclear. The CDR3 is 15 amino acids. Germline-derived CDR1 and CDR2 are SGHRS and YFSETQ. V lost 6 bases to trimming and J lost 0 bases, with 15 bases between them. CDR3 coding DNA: TGCGCCAGCAATGGCGGAGGCGGAATGAACACTGAAGCTTTCTTT. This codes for CASNGGGGMNTEAFF.

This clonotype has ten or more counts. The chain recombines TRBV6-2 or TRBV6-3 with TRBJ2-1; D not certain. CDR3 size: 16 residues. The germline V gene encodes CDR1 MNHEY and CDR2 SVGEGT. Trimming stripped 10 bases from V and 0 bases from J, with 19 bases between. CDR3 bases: TGTGCCACGCATGATCCAATAACGAGCTCCTACAATGAGCAGTTCTTC. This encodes CATHDPITSSYNEQFF.

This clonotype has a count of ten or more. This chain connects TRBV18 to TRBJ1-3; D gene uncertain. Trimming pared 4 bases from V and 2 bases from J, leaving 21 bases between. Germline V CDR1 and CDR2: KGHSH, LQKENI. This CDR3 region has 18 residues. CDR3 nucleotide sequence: TGTGCCAGCTCACTTTCGGCGCGAGGAGTTGGGCCTGGAAACACCATATATTTT. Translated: CASSLSARGVGPGNTIYF.

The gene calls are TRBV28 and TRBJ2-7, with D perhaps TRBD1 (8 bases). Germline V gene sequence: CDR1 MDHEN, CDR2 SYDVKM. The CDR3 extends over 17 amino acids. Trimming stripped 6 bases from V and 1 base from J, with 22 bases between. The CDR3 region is CASSIGAGQAQSYEQYF. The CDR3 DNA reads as TGTGCCAGCAGCATCGGAGCGGGACAGGCCCAGTCCTACGAGCAGTACTTC. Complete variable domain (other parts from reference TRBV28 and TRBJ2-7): DVKVTQSSRYLVKRTGEKVFLECVQDMDHENMFWYRQDPGLGLRLIYFSYDVKMKEKGDIPEGYSVSREKKERFSLILESASTNQTSMYLCASSIGAGQAQSYEQYFGPGTRLTVT.